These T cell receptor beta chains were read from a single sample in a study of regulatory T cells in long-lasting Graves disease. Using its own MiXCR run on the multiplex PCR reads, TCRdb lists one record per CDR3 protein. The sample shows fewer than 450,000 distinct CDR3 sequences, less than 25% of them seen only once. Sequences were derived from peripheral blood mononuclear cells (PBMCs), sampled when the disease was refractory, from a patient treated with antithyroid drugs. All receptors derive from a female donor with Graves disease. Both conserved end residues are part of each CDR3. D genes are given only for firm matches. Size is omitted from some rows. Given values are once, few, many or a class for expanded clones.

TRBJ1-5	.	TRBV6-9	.	TGTGCCAGCAGTTTAGCCACAGGTGGACATGTGGGGCCCCAGCATTTT	CASSLATGGHVGPQHF
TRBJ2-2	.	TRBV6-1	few	TGTGCCAGCAGATCCCACCCCCTCGCCGGGGAGCTGTTTTTT	CASRSHPLAGELFF
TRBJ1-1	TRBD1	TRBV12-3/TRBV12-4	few	TGTGCCAGCAGTCCCAGGACAGGGGCAAAGAACACTGAAGCTTTCTTT	CASSPRTGAKNTEAFF
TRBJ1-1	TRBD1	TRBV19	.	TGTGCCAGTAGTATTCGGGGTCCAGGGGGTTCTGAAGCTTTCTTT	CASSIRGPGGSEAFF
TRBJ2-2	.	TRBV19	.	TGTGCCAGTAAACCGGGACCAAAAACCGGGGAGCTGTTTTTT	CASKPGPKTGELFF
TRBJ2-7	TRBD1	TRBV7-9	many	TGTGCCAGCAGCCAACGACAGGGAAGATACGAGCAGTACTTC	CASSQRQGRYEQYF
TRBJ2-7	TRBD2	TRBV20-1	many	TGCAGTGCTAGAGCGGGGACTAGTATCTACGAGCAGTACTTC	CSARAGTSIYEQYF
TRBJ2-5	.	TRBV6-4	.	TGTGCCAGGGAGACACCCGGCCAAGAGACCCAGTACTTC	CARETPGQETQYF
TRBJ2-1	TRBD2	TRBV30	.	TGTGCCTGGAGTGCTTCTTTAGCGGGAGTCAATGAGCAGTTCTTC	CAWSASLAGVNEQFF
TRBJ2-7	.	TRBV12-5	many	TGTGCTAGTGGTCCCTACCTGCGGGACAGCTACGAGCAGTACTTC	CASGPYLRDSYEQYF
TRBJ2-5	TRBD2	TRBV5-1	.	TGCGCCAGCAGCCGGCCGGTAGCGGGAGGGCGAACCCAGTACTTC	CASSRPVAGGRTQYF
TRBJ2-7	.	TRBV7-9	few	TGTGCCAGCAGCTTAACAGCGGCCGCCTACGAGCAGTACTTC	CASSLTAAAYEQYF
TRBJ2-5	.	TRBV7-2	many	TGTGCCAGCAGCTTAAACAGTGGGGAGACCCAGTACTTC	CASSLNSGETQYF
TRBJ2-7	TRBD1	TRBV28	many	TGTGCCAGCAGCTCGCGAGACAGGGGGCGATCCGGTTGGTACGAGCAGTACTTC	CASSSRDRGRSGWYEQYF
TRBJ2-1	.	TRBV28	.	TGTGCCAGCAGTCCCCCTGGCAACACCTACAATGAGCAGTTCTTC	CASSPPGNTYNEQFF
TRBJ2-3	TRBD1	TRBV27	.	TGTGCCAGCAGTTTATCGAGCGGGACAGGGGAGGATACGCAGTATTTT	CASSLSSGTGEDTQYF
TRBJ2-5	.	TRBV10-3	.	TGTGCCATCAGTGAGACTAGGGTGACCCAGTACTTC	CAISETRVTQYF
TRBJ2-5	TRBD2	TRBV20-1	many	TGCAGTGCTAGAGTAGCGGGAGGGAAAGAGACCCAGTACTTC	CSARVAGGKETQYF
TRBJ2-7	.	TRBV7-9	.	TGTGCCTCGAGCGCTAGGACCTACGAGCAGTACTTC	CASSARTYEQYF
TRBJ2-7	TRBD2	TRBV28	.	TGTGCCAGCAGCCCGGTCCGAGCGGGAGATTTTGGTACGGTGTACTTC	CASSPVRAGDFGTVYF
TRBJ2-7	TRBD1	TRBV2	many	TGTGCCAGCAGTCCAGACAGGGTGAGCTCCTACGAGCAGTACTTC	CASSPDRVSSYEQYF
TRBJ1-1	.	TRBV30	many	TGTGCCTGGACCCTACACAGGGTAGGGACTGAAGCTTTCTTT	CAWTLHRVGTEAFF
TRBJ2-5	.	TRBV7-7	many	TGTGCTAGCAGCTTAGGGGACGATCAAGAGACCCAGTACTTC	CASSLGDDQETQYF
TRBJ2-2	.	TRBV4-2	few	TGTGCCAGCAGCCAAGCGGCCACCGGGGAGCTGTTTTTT	CASSQAATGELFF
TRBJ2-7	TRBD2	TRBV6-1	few	TGTGCCAGCAGGATGATAAGCGGGGCGACCTACGAGCAGTACTTC	CASRMISGATYEQYF
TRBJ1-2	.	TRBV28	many	TGTGCCAGCAGTTCCCCTCAGGTTGGAGGGGGCTATGGCTACACCTTC	CASSSPQVGGGYGYTF
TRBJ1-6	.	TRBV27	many	TGTGCCAGCAGTTTAGCGGGACATGATAATTCACCCCTCCACTTT	CASSLAGHDNSPLHF
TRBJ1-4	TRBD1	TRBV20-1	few	TGCAGTGCTAGGGGAAGCAGGGGGGGCGGTGAAAAACTGTTTTTT	CSARGSRGGGEKLFF
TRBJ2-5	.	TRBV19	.	TGTGCCAGTAGTATGAGAGGGACCCAAGAGACCCAGTACTTC	CASSMRGTQETQYF
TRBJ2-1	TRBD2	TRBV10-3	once	TGTGCCATCAGGCGTTCTAGCGGGAGCAATGAGCAGTTCTTC	CAIRRSSGSNEQFF
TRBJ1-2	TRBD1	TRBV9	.	TGTGCCAGCAGCTCCGGGACAGAGGTCTATGGCTACACCTTC	CASSSGTEVYGYTF
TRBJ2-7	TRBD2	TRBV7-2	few	TGTGCCAGCAGCCTCTCCGGGAGGCCGAGCTCCTACGAGCAGTACTTC	CASSLSGRPSSYEQYF
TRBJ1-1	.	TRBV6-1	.	TGTGCCAGCAGAAGGAAGAACACTGAAGCTTTCTTT	CASRRKNTEAFF
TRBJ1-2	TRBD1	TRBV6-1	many	TGTGCCAGCAGAGAAACGGGACAGCTCGGAGGCTACACCTTC	CASRETGQLGGYTF
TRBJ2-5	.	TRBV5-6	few	TGTGCCAGCAGCTTGGGCGTCCGGAAACAAGAGACCCAGTACTTC	CASSLGVRKQETQYF
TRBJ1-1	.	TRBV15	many	TGTGCCACCAGCAGAGCCGCAGGCATCTCGCCGGCTGAAGCTTTCTTT	CATSRAAGISPAEAFF
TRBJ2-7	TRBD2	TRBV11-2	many	TGTGCCAGCAGCACCTTTAGCGGGAGTAACGAGCAGTACTTC	CASSTFSGSNEQYF
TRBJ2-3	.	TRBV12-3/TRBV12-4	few	TGTGCCAGCCGACCAGCGGGTTTCACAGATACGCAGTATTTT	CASRPAGFTDTQYF
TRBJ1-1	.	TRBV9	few	TGTGCCAGCAGCGTAGAAGGGGGGACCACTGAAGCTTTCTTT	CASSVEGGTTEAFF
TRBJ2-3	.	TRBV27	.	TGTGCCAGCAGTTTAGGGGGCTGGACAGATACGCAGTATTTT	CASSLGGWTDTQYF
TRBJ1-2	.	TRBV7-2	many	TGTGCCAGCAGCTTAGAGGGCAGGCCGGAGCGGGGCTACACCTTC	CASSLEGRPERGYTF
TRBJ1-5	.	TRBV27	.	TGTGCCAGCAGTCCTCGACCAGGGGGCAATCAGCCCCAGCATTTT	CASSPRPGGNQPQHF
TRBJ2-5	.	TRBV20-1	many	TGCAGTGCTAGAGTACCTGGGCAAGAGACCCAGTACTTC	CSARVPGQETQYF
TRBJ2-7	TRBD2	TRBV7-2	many	TGTGCCAGCAGCTGGGCGGGAGGGTCCAGCTACGAGCAGTACTTC	CASSWAGGSSYEQYF
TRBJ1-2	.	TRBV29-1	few	TGCAGCGTTGGCCCGTCAGAGATCTATGGCTACACCTTC	CSVGPSEIYGYTF
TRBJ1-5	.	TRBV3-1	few	TGTGCCAGCAGCCACCCAAAGGGGCCCCAGCATTTT	CASSHPKGPQHF
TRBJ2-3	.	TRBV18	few	TGTGCCAGCTCACCTTTAGGGAGCACAGATACGCAGTATTTT	CASSPLGSTDTQYF
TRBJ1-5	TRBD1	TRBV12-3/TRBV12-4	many	TGTGCCAGCAGTTCAGGGTTGCAGACAGGGGTGAACTTCAATCAGCCCCAGCATTTT	CASSSGLQTGVNFNQPQHF
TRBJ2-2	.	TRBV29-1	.	TGCAGCGTTTTGCCGGGACAGAACACCGGGGAGCTGTTTTTT	CSVLPGQNTGELFF
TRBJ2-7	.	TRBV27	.	TGTGCCAGCAGTACCCGGACGTCGGGTATCGCCGAGCAGTACTTC	CASSTRTSGIAEQYF
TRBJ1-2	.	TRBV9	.	TGTGCCAGCAGCCCCACAGGTTTGGACTATGGCTACACCTTC	CASSPTGLDYGYTF
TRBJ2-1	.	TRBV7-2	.	TGTGCCAGCAGCTTGTATGCTGAGCAGTTCTTC	CASSLYAEQFF
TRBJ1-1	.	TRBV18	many	TGTGCCAGCTCCGAACAGAACACTGAAGCTTTCTTT	CASSEQNTEAFF
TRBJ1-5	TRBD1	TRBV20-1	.	TGCAGTGCTGTGGACAGGGGCAATCAGCCCCAGCATTTT	CSAVDRGNQPQHF
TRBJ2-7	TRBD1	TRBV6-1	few	TGTGCCAGCACTCAGGGACAGGGAAAGCCCTACGAGCAGTACTTC	CASTQGQGKPYEQYF
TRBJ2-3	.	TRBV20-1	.	TGCAGTGCTGGCCGTTCTAGTACAGGGCAAATCACAGATACGCAGTATTTT	CSAGRSSTGQITDTQYF
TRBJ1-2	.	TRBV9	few	TGTTCCAGCAGCGGACGACAGTTTAACTATGGCTACACCTTC	CSSSGRQFNYGYTF
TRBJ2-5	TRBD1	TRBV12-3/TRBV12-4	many	TGTGCCAGCAGACTAGACCATCCCGGGACAGGGGTAAAAGAGACCCAGTACTTC	CASRLDHPGTGVKETQYF
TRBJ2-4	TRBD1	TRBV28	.	TGTGCCAGCAGCCACACAGGGGGCTGGGGAGCCAAAAACATTCAGTACTTC	CASSHTGGWGAKNIQYF
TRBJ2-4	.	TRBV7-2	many	TGTGCCAGCAGCTTAGCTCCGGGGAAAAACATTCAGTACTTC	CASSLAPGKNIQYF